What follows describes a single T cell receptor (beta chain). What it recognizes is unknown. The sample is drawn from a study of vaccination and CD4 T cells after COVID-19. In the study overall: Participants received two doses of either BNT162b2 or mRNA-1273 vaccine. Stimulation of cells relied on overlapping spike peptides derived from SARS-CoV-2, HCoV-NL63, HCoV-OC43 and HCoV-229E.

Study conclusions and caveats: Median counts of SARS-CoV-2-reactive clonotypes increased from approximately 21 to 40; this difference was not significant.

Documented treatment: roughly 11-day PBMC culture with coronavirus spike peptide pools or control peptides (ViraFEST assay). Peptide pools at 8 to 10 ug/ml stimulated about 1.8 million PBMCs per well with 10 IU/ml IL-2. Cultured CD4+ T-cell DNA underwent Oncomine TCR Beta short-read sequencing. In TCRdb, the PCR reads were re-called with MiXCR into one record per CDR3 protein. The repertoire includes about 20,000 distinct CDR3 sequences, 38% of them detected once, and less than 20% sits in the top ten. CDR1 and CDR2 from the germline V gene are GTSNPN and SVGIG (reference sequence). This CDR3 has 11 amino acids. Deletions cut 3 bases from V and 4 bases from J, with 7 bases between.

The source was CD4+ T cells from blood, cultured in vitro, collected before SARS-CoV-2 vaccination. The origin of this receptor is a human donor who received a COVID-19 vaccine. The chain links TRBV30 to TRBJ2-7; D gene uncertain. This chain's CDR3 is CAWSRNYEQYF. In DNA form, the CDR3 reads TGTGCCTGGAGCAGGAATTACGAGCAGTACTTC. Full variable domain (outside the CDR3, taken from reference TRBV30 and TRBJ2-7): SQTIHQWPATLVQPVGSPLSLECTVEGTSNPNLYWYRQAAGRGLQLLFYSVGIGQISSEVPQNLSASRPQDRQFILSSKKLLLSDSGFYLCAWSRNYEQYFGPGTRLTVT.